Sequencing of this T cell receptor beta chain was carried out in a study of cytomegalovirus exposure and HLA in healthy donors. Points on this clone: Its antigen is not identified.

Donors showed nominal health when sampled, although they likely had unrecorded immune exposures. Study results and caveats: In a later analysis, TCR association rates varied by HLA locus: DRB1 most, HLA-C fewest. V- and J-gene trimming of TCR beta was linked (in a later analysis) to a missense DCLRE1C variant.

In the PCR, 60 Vbeta and 13 Jbeta primers were used. Sequencing used immunoSEQ multiplex PCR; TCRdb keeps in-frame clones, though not all of them. The profile shows approximately 93,000 clones, over 75% of them singletons. The specimen sequenced was PBMCs. This sequence was found in a man aged 45 to 65 in good health and CMV-seronegative.

The CDR3 DNA sequence: TGCGCCAGCAGCCAAGATTACCGGGAGGGTGCCTACGAGCAGTACTTC. This encodes CASSQDYREGAYEQYF. The chain employs TRBV4-1 and TRBJ2-7; 8 bases line up with TRBD2. The CDR3 contains 16 residues. CDR1 and CDR2 from the germline V gene are MGHRA and YSYEKL. Trimming took 0 bases from V and 2 from J; bases not matched to a gene: 6.